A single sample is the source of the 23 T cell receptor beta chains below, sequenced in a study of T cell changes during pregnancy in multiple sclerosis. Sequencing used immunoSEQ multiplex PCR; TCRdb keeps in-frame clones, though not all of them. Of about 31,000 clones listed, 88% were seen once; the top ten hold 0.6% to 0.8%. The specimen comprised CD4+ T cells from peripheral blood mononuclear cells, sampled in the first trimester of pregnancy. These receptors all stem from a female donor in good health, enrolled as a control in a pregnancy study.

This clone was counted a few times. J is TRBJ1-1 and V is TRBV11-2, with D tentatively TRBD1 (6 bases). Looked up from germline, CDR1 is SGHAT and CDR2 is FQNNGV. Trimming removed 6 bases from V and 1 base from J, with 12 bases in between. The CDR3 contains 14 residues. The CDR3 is CASSYGQTNTEAFF. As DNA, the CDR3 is TGTGCCAGCAGTTATGGACAGACGAACACTGAAGCTTTCTTT.

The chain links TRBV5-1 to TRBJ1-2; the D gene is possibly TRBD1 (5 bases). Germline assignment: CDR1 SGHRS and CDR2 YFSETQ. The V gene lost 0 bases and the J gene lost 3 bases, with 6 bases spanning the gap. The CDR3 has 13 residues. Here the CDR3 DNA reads TGCGCCAGCAGCTTGGAACAGGACTATGGCTACACCTTC. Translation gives CASSLEQDYGYTF. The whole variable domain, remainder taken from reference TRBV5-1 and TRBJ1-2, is KAGVTQTPRYLIKTRGQQVTLSCSPISGHRSVSWYQQTPGQGLQFLFEYFSETQRNKGNFPGRFSGRQFSNSRSEMNVSTLELGDSALYLCASSLEQDYGYTFGSGTRLTVV.

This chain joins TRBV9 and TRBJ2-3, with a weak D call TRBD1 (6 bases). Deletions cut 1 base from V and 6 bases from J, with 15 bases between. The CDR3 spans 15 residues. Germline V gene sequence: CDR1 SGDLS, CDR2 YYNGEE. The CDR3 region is CASSVQAGATDTQYF. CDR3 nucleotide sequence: TGTGCCAGCAGCGTACAGGCAGGGGCGACGGATACGCAGTATTTT.

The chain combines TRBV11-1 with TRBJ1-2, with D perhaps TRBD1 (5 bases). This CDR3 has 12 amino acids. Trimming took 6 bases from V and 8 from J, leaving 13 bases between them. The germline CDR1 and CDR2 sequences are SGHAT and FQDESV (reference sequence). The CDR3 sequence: CASSPTGLGYTF. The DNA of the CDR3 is TGTGCCAGCAGTCCAACAGGCCTGGGCTACACCTTC.

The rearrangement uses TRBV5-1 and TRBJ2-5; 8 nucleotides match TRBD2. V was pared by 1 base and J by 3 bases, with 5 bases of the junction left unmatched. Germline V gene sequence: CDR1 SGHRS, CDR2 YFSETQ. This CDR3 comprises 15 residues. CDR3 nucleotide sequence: TGCGCCAGCAGCTTGTCTGGGCGGGGGGAAGAGACCCAGTACTTC. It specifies CASSLSGRGEETQYF. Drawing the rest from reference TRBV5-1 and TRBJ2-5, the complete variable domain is KAGVTQTPRYLIKTRGQQVTLSCSPISGHRSVSWYQQTPGQGLQFLFEYFSETQRNKGNFPGRFSGRQFSNSRSEMNVSTLELGDSALYLCASSLSGRGEETQYFGPGTRLLVL.

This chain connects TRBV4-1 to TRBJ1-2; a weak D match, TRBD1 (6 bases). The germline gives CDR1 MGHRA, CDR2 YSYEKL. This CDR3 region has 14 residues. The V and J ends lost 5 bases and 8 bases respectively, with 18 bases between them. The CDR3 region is CASSVGTTVAGYTF. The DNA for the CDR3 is TGCGCCAGCAGCGTGGGGACAACGGTAGCGGGCTACACCTTC.

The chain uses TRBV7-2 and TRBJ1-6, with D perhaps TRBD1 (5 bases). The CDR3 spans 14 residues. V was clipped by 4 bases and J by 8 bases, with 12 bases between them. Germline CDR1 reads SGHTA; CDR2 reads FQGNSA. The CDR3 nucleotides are TGTGCCAGCAGCTCAGAGACAGTGGATTCACCCCTCCACTTT. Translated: CASSSETVDSPLHF.

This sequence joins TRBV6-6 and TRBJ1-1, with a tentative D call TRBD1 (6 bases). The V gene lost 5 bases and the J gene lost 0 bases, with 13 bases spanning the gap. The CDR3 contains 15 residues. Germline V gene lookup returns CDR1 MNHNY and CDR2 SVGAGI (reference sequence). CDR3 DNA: TGTGCCAGCAGTCGACAGGACAGCATGAACACTGAAGCTTTCTTT. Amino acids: CASSRQDSMNTEAFF.

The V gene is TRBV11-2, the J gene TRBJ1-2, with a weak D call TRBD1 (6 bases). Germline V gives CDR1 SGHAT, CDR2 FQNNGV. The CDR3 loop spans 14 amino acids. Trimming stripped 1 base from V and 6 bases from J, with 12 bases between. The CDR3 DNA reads TGTGCCAGCAGCTTAGCAGGGGTTCACGATGGCTACACCTTC. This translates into CASSLAGVHDGYTF.

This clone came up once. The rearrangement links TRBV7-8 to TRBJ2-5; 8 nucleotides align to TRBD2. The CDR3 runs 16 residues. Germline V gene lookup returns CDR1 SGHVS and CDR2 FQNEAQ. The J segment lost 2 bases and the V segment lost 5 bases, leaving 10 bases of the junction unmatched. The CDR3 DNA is TGTGCCAGCAGCCCTCGACTAGCGACCCCACAAGAGACCCAGTACTTC. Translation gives CASSPRLATPQETQYF.

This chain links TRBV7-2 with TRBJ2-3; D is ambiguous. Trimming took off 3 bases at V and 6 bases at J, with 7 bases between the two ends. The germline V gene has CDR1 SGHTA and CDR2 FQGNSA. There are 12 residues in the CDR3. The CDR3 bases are TGTGCCAGCAGCTTGTACGGTGATACGCAGTATTTT. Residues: CASSLYGDTQYF.

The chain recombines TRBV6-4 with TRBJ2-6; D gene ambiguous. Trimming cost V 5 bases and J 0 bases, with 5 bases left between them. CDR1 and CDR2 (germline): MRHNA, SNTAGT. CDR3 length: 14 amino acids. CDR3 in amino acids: CASSLASGANVLTF. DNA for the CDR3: TGTGCCAGCAGTTTGGCCTCTGGGGCCAACGTCCTGACTTTC.

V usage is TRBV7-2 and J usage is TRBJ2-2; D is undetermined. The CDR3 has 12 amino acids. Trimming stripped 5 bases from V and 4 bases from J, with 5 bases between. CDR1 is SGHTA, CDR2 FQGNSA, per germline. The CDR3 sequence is CASSTGTGELFF. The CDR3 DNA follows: TGTGCCAGCAGCACCGGCACCGGGGAGCTGTTTTTT. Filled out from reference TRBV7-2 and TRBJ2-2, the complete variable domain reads GAGVSQSPSNKVTEKGKDVELRCDPISGHTALYWYRQSLGQGLEFLIYFQGNSAPDKSGLPSDRFSAERTGGSVSTLTIQRTQQEDSAVYLCASSTGTGELFFGEGSRLTVL.

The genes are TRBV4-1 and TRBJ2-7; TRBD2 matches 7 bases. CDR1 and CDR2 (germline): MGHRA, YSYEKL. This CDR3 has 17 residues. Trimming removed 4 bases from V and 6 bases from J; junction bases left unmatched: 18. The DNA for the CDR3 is TGCGCCAGCAGCCGCGGAGGGACTACTACTACTACGAGCGAGCAGTACTTC. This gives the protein CASSRGGTTTTTSEQYF.

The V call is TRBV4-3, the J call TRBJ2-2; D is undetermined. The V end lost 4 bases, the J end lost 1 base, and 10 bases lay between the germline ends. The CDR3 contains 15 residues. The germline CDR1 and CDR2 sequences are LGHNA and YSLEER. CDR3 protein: CASSRSFRNTGELFF. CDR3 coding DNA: TGCGCCAGCAGCCGAAGTTTCAGGAACACCGGGGAGCTGTTTTTT.

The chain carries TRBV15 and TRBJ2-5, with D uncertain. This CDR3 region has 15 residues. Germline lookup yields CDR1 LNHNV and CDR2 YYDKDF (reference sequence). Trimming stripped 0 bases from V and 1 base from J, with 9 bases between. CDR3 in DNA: TGTGCCACCAGCAGAGATGGGCAGGCCCAAGAGACCCAGTACTTC. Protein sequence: CATSRDGQAQETQYF.

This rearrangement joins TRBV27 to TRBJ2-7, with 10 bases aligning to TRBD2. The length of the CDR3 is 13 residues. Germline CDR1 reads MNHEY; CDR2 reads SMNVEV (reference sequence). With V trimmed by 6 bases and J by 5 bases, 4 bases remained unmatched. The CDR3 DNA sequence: TGTGCCAGCAGGGCTAGCGGGGGAAACGAGCAGTACTTC. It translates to CASRASGGNEQYF.

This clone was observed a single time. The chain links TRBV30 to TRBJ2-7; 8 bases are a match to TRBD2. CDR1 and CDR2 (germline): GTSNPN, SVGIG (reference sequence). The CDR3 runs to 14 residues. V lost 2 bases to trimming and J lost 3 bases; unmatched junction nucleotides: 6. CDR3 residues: CAWSTGGALYEQYF. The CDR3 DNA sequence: TGTGCCTGGAGTACCGGGGGGGCCCTCTACGAGCAGTACTTC.

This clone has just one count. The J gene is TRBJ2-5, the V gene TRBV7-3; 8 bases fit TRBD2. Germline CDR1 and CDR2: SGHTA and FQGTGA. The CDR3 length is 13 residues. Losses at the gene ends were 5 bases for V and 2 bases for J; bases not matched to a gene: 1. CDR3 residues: CASSRGGQETQYF. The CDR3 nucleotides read TGTGCCAGCAGCCGCGGGGGGCAAGAGACCCAGTACTTC.

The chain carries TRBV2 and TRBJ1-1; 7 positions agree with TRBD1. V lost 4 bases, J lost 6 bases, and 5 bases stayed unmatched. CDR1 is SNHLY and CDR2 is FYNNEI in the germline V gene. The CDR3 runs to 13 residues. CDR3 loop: CASSGQGTAEAFF. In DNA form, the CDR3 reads TGTGCCAGCAGTGGACAGGGTACGGCTGAAGCTTTCTTT.

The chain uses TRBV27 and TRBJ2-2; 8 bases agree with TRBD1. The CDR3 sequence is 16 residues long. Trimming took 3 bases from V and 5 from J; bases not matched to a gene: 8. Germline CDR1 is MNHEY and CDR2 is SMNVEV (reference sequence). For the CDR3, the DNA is TGTGCCAGCAGTTTTGCTGGACAGGGAGGTACCGGGGAGCTGTTTTTT. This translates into CASSFAGQGGTGELFF.

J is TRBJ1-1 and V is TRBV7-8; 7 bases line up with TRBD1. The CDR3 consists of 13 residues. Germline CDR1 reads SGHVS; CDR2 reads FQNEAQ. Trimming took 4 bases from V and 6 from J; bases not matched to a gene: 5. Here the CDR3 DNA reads TGTGCCAGCAGCTCCGCAGGGGGATCTGAAGCTTTCTTT. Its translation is CASSSAGGSEAFF.

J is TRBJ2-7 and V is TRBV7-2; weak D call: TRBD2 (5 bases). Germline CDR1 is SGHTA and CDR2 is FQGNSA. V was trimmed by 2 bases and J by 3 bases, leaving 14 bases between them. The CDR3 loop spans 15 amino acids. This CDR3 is CASSLLAGQDYEQYF. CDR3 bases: TGTGCCAGCAGCTTACTGGCGGGCCAGGACTACGAGCAGTACTTC.